A selection of T cell receptor beta chains follows, all from one sample in a study of shared clonotypes between healthy human individuals. TCRdb's table, derived via immunoSEQ multiplex PCR, lists solely in-frame clones and lacks some. The sample consists of millions of clones, around 94% of them appearing once. Sequences were obtained from naive CD4+ T cells sorted from blood. Receptor source: a man between 18 and 35 years old in good health. Each CDR3 is given with its conserved first and last residue. Fields, in order: clone size, D gene, J gene, V gene, CDR3 protein, CDR3 DNA. D genes are given only for firm matches. Clone sizes are given selectively: once, few, many, or a class where the clone is expanded.

clone size: .; D gene: .; J gene: TRBJ2-5; V gene: TRBV18; CDR3 protein: CASSPPGETQYF; CDR3 DNA: TGTGCCAGCTCACCACCCGGGGAGACCCAGTACTTC
clone size: .; D gene: .; J gene: TRBJ1-4; V gene: TRBV6-5; CDR3 protein: CASTEDMGNEKLFF; CDR3 DNA: TGTGCCAGCACCGAGGACATGGGTAATGAAAAACTGTTTTTT
clone size: .; D gene: .; J gene: TRBJ1-3; V gene: TRBV7-2; CDR3 protein: CASSATGFGNTIYF; CDR3 DNA: TGTGCCAGCAGCGCCACAGGGTTCGGAAACACCATATATTTT
clone size: .; D gene: TRBD2; J gene: TRBJ2-3; V gene: TRBV14; CDR3 protein: CASRLAGSTDTQYF; CDR3 DNA: TGTGCCAGCAGACTAGCGGGTAGCACAGATACGCAGTATTTT
clone size: .; D gene: TRBD2; J gene: TRBJ2-1; V gene: TRBV11-2; CDR3 protein: CASSLFPGLAGYNEQFF; CDR3 DNA: TGTGCCAGCAGCCTATTCCCGGGACTAGCGGGCTACAATGAGCAGTTCTTC
clone size: once; D gene: .; J gene: TRBJ1-4; V gene: TRBV6-5; CDR3 protein: CASRTSLSNEKLFF; CDR3 DNA: TGTGCCAGCAGGACCAGCCTATCTAATGAAAAACTGTTTTTT
clone size: .; D gene: .; J gene: TRBJ1-3; V gene: TRBV18; CDR3 protein: CASSPTGRELGWAGNTIYF; CDR3 DNA: TGTGCCAGCTCACCTACGGGCCGGGAGCTCGGTTGGGCTGGAAACACCATATATTTT
clone size: .; D gene: .; J gene: TRBJ1-3; V gene: TRBV19; CDR3 protein: CASSREGSGNTIYF; CDR3 DNA: TGTGCCAGTAGCAGAGAGGGCTCTGGAAACACCATATATTTT
clone size: few; D gene: TRBD1; J gene: TRBJ1-4; V gene: TRBV30; CDR3 protein: CAWSDRVGEKLFF; CDR3 DNA: TGTGCCTGGAGCGACAGGGTAGGGGAAAAACTGTTTTTT
clone size: .; D gene: TRBD2; J gene: TRBJ2-7; V gene: TRBV5-4; CDR3 protein: CASSSGTNTYEQYF; CDR3 DNA: TGTGCCAGCAGCTCCGGGACTAATACCTACGAGCAGTACTTC
clone size: .; D gene: TRBD2; J gene: TRBJ2-3; V gene: TRBV7-8; CDR3 protein: CASSSQTSGTDTQYF; CDR3 DNA: TGTGCCAGCAGCTCCCAGACTAGCGGCACAGATACGCAGTATTTT
clone size: .; D gene: .; J gene: TRBJ2-5; V gene: TRBV6-1; CDR3 protein: CASTSQGQETQYF; CDR3 DNA: TGTGCCAGCACTTCACAGGGCCAAGAGACCCAGTACTTC
clone size: .; D gene: TRBD1; J gene: TRBJ2-3; V gene: TRBV29-1; CDR3 protein: CSVSTGGADTQYF; CDR3 DNA: TGCAGCGTATCGACAGGGGGCGCAGATACGCAGTATTTT
clone size: .; D gene: .; J gene: TRBJ2-1; V gene: TRBV2; CDR3 protein: CASSALVSYNEQFF; CDR3 DNA: TGTGCCAGCAGTGCACTAGTCTCCTACAATGAGCAGTTCTTC
clone size: .; D gene: TRBD1; J gene: TRBJ2-4; V gene: TRBV5-4; CDR3 protein: CASSDGQGNKNIQYF; CDR3 DNA: TGTGCCAGCAGCGACGGACAGGGGAACAAAAACATTCAGTACTTC
clone size: .; D gene: TRBD2; J gene: TRBJ2-7; V gene: TRBV19; CDR3 protein: CASSPASGIFEAPSYEQYF; CDR3 DNA: TGTGCCAGTAGTCCCGCTAGCGGAATTTTTGAAGCCCCCTCCTACGAGCAGTACTTC
clone size: .; D gene: .; J gene: TRBJ2-6; V gene: TRBV5-1; CDR3 protein: CASSLGEANVLTF; CDR3 DNA: TGCGCCAGCAGCTTGGGTGAGGCCAACGTCCTGACTTTC
clone size: .; D gene: .; J gene: TRBJ2-1; V gene: TRBV25-1; CDR3 protein: CASSASGGEYNEQFF; CDR3 DNA: TGTGCCAGCAGTGCCTCCGGGGGAGAGTACAATGAGCAGTTCTTC
clone size: .; D gene: .; J gene: TRBJ1-3; V gene: TRBV9; CDR3 protein: CASSATPVDSRGNTIYF; CDR3 DNA: TGTGCCAGCAGCGCTACTCCAGTCGACTCGCGTGGAAACACCATATATTTT
clone size: .; D gene: TRBD1; J gene: TRBJ2-7; V gene: TRBV30; CDR3 protein: CAWATGLGEQYF; CDR3 DNA: TGTGCCTGGGCGACAGGGTTGGGCGAGCAGTACTTC
clone size: .; D gene: TRBD1; J gene: TRBJ2-5; V gene: TRBV4-1; CDR3 protein: CASSLTGTGAETQYF; CDR3 DNA: TGCGCCAGCAGCCTTACCGGGACAGGGGCCGAGACCCAGTACTTC
clone size: .; D gene: .; J gene: TRBJ2-3; V gene: TRBV5-4; CDR3 protein: CASSLEARTDTQYF; CDR3 DNA: TGTGCCAGCAGCTTGGAAGCGCGCACAGATACGCAGTATTTT